This TCR beta chain was sequenced for a study of blood T cell repertoires in COVID-19. Study at large: Sample material is recorded as cDNA or gDNA derived from T cells, B-cell-depleted T cells, or PBMCs.

Germline CDR1 is SQVTM and CDR2 is ANQGSEA. This CDR3 is built from 15 residues. The V and J ends lost 3 bases and 9 bases, in that order; junction bases with no gene match: 13. Original handling: For nucleated cells, counts were estimated from reference gene primer amplification. Sequenced by immunoSEQ multiplex PCR; TCRdb stores in-frame clones only, minus some. The DNA was the basis for D and trimming; V, J and clone size are from that table. The sample has 100,000 or so clones, more than 75% seen once. This receptor was obtained from a human donor in a cohort sampled during active COVID-19. The sample taken for sequencing was peripheral blood. The rearrangement joins TRBV29-1 to TRBJ2-1; 8 bases are shared with TRBD2. As DNA, the CDR3 is TGCAGCGTTGAGTCGGGGAGCGGGAGCCTAGGTGAGCAGTTCTTC. Its protein product is CSVESGSGSLGEQFF.